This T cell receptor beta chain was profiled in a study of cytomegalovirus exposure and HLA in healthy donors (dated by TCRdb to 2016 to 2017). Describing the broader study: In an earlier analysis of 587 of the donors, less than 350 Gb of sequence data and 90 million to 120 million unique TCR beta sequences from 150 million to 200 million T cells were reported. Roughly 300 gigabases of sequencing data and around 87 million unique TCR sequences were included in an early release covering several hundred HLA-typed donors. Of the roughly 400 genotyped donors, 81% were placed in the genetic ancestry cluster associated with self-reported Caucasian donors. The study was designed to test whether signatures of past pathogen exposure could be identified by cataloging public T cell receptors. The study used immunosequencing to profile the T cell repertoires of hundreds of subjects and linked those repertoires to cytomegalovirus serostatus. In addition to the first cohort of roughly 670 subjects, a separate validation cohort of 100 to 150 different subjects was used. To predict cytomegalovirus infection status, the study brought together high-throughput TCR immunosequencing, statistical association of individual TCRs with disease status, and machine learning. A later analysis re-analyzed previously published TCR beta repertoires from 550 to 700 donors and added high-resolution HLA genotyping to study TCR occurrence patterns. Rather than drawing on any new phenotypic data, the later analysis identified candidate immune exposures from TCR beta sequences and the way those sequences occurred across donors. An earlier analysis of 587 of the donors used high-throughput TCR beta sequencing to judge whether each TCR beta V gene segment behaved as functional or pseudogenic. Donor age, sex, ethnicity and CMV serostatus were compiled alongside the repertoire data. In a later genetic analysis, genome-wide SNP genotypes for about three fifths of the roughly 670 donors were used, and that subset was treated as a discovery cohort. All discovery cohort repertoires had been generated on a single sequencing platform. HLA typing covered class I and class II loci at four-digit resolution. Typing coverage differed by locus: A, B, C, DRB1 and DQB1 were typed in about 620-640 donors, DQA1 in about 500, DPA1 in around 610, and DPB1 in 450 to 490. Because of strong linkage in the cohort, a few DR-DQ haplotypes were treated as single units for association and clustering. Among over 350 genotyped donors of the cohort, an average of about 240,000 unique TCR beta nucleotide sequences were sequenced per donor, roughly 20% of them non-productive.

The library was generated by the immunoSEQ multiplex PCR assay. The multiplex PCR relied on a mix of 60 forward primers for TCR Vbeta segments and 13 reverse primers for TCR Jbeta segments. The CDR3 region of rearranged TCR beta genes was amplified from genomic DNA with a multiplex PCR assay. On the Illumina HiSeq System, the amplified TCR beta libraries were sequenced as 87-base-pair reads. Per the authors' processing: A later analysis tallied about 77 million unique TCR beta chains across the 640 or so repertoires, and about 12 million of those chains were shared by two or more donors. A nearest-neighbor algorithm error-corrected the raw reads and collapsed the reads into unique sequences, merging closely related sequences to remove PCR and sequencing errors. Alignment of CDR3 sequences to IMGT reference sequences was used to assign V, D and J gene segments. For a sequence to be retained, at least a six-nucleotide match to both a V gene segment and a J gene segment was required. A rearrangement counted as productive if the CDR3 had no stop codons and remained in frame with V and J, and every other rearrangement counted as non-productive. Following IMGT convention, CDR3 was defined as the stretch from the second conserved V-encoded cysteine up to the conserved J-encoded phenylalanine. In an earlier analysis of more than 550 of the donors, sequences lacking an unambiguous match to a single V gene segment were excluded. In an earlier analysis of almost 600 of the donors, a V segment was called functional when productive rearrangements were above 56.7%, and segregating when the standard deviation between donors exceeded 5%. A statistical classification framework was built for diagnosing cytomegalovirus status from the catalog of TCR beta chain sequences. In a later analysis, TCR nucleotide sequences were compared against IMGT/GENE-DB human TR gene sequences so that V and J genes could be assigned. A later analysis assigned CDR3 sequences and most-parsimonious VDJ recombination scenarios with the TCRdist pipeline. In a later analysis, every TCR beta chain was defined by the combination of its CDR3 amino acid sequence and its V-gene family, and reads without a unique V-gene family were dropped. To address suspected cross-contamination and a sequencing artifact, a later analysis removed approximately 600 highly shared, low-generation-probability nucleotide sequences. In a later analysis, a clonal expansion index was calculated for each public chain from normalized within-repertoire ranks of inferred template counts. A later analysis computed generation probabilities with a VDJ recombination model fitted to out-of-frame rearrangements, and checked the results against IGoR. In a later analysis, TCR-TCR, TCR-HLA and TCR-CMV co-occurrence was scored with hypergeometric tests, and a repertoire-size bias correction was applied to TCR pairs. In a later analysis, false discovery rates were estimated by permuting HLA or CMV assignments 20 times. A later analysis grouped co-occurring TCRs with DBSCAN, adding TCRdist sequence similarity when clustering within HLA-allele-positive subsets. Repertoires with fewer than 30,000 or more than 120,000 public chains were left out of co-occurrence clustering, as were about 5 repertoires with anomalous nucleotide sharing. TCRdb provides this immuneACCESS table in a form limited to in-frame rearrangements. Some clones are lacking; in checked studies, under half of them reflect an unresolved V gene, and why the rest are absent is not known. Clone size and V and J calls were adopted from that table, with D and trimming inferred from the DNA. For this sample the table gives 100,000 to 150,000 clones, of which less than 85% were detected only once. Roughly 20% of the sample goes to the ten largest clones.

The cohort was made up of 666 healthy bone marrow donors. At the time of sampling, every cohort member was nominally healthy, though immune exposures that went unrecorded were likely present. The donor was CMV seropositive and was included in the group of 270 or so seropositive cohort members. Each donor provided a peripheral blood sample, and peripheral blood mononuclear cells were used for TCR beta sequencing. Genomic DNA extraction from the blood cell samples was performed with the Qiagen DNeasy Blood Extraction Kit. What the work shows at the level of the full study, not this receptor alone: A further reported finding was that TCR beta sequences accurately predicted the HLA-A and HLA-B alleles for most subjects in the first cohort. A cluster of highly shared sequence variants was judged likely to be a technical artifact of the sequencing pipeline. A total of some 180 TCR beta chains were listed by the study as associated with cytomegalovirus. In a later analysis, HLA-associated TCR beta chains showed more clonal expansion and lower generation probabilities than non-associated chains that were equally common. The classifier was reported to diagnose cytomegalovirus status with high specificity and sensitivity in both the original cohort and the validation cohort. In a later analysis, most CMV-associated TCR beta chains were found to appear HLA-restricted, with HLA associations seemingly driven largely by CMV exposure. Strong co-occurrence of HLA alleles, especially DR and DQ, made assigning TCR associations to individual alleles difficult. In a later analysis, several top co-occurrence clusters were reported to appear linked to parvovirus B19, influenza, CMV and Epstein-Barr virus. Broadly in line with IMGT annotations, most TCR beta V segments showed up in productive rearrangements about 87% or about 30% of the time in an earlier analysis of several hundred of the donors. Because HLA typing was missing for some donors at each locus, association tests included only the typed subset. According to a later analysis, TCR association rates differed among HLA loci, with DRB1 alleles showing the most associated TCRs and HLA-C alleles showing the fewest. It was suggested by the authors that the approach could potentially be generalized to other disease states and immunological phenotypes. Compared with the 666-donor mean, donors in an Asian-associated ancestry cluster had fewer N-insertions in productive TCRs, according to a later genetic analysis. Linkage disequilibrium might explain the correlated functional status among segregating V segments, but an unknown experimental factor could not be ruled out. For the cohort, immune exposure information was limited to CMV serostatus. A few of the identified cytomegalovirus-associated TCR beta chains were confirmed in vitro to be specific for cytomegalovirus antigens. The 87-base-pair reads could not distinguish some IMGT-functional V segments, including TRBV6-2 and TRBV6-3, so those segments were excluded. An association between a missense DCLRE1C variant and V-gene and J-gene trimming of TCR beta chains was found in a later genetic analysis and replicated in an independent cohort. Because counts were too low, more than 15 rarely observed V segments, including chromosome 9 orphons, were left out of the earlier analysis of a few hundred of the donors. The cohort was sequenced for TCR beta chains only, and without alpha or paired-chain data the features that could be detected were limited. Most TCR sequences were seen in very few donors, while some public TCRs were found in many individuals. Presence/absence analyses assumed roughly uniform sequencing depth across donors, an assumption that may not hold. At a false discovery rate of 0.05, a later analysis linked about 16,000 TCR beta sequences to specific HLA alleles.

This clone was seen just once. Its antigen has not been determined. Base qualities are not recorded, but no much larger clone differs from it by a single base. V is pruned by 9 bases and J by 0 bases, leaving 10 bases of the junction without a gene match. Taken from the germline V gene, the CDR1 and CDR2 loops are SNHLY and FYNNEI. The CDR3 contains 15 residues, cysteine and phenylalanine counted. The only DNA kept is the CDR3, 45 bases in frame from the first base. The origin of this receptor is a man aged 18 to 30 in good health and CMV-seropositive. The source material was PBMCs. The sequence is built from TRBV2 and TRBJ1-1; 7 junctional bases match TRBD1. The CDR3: CASRMSGTVNTEAFF. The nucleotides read TGTGCCAGTAGGATGTCCGGGACAGTGAACACTGAAGCTTTCTTT.